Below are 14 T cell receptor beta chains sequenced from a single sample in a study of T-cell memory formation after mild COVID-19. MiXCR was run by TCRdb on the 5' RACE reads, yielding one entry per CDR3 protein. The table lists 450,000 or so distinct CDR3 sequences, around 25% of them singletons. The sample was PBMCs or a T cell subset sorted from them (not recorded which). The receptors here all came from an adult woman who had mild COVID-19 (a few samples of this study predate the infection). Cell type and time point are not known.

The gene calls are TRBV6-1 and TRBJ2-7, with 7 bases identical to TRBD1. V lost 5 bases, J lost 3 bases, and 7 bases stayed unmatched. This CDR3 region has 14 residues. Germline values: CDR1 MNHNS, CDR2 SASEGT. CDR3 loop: CASSNRQGYYEQYF. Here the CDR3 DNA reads TGTGCCAGCAGTAACCGACAGGGATACTACGAGCAGTACTTC.

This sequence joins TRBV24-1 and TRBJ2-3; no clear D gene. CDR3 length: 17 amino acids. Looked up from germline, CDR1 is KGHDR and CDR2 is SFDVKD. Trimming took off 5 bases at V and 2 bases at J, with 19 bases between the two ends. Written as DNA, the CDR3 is TGTGCCACCAGTGCTCCACCGTCACCCCAGAACACAGATACGCAGTATTTT. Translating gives CATSAPPSPQNTDTQYF.

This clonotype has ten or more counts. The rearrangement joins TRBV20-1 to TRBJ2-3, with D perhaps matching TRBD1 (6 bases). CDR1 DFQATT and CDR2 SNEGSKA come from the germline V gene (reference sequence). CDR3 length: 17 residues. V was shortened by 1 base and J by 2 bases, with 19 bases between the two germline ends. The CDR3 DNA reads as TGCAGTGCTAGAGGCACAGGGTCCATCTATGACACAGATACGCAGTATTTT. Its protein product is CSARGTGSIYDTDTQYF.

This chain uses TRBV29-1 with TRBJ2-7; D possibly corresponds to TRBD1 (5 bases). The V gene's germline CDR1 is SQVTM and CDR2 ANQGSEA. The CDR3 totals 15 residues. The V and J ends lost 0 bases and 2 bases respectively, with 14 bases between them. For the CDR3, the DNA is TGCAGCGTTGAAGATGGGGCGGTTCAACCCTACGAGCAGTACTTC. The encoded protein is CSVEDGAVQPYEQYF.

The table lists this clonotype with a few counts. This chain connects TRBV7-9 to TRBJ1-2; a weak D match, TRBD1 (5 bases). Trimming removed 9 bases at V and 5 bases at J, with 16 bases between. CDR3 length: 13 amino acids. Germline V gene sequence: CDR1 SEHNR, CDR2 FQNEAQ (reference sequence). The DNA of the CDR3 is TGTGCCAGAACCCCGGACACGGTTTATGGCTACACCTTC. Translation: CARTPDTVYGYTF.

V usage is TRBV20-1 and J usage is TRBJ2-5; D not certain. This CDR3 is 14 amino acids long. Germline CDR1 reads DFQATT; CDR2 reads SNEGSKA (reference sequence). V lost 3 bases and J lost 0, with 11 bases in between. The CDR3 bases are TGCAGTGCTAGGAAGGACGGAAACCAAGAGACCCAGTACTTC. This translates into CSARKDGNQETQYF.

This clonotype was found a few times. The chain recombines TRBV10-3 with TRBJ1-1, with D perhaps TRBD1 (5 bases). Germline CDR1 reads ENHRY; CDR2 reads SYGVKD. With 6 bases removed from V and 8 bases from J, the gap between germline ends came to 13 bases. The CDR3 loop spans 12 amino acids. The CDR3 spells CAISPTDREAFF. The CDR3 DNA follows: TGTGCCATCAGCCCGACAGATAGAGAAGCTTTCTTT.

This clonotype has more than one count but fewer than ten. CDR3 amino acids: CASSAINTGELFF. The CDR3 nucleotides are TGTGCCAGCAGTGCTATTAACACCGGGGAGCTGTTTTTT. The chain combines TRBV12-3 or TRBV12-4 with TRBJ2-2; D ambiguous. The CDR3 is made up of 13 amino acids. V gave up 5 bases and J gave up 2 bases, with 6 bases separating them.

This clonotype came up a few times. This CDR3 reads CASSLGPPLDIQYF. CDR3 nucleotide sequence: TGTGCCAGCAGTTTAGGCCCGCCTTTGGACATTCAGTACTTC. The chain is built from TRBV12-3 or TRBV12-4 and TRBJ2-4; D is unclear. This CDR3 is built from 14 residues. The germline V and J ends were trimmed by 1 base and 8 bases, with 12 bases remaining between them.

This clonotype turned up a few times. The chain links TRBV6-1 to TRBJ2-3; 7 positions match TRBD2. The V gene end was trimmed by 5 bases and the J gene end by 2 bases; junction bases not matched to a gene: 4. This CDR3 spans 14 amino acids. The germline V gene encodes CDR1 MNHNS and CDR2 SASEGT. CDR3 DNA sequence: TGTGCCAGCAGTCGACTAGCAATCACAGATACGCAGTATTTT. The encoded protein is CASSRLAITDTQYF.

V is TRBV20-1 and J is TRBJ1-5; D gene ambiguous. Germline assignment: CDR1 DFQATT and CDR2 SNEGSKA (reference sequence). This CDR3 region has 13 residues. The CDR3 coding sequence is TGCAGCGTCTTGGGCCGAAACAATCAGCCCCAGCATTTT. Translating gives CSVLGRNNQPQHF.

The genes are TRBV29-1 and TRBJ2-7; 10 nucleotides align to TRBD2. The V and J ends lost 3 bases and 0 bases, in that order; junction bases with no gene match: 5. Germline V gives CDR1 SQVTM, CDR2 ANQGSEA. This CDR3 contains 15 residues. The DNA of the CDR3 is TGCAGCGTTGATGGGCTAGCGGGGGCCTCCTACGAGCAGTACTTC. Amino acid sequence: CSVDGLAGASYEQYF.

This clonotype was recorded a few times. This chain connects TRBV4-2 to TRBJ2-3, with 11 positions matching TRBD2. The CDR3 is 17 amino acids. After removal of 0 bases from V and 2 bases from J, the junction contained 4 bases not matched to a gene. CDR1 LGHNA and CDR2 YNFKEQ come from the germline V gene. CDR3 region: CASSQDVAGGHTDTQYF. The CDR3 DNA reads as TGTGCCAGCAGCCAAGATGTAGCGGGAGGGCACACAGATACGCAGTATTTT.

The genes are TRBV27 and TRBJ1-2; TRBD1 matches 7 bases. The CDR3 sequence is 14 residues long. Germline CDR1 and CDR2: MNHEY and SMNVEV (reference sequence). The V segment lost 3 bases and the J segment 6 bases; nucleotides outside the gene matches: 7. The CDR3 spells CASSFQGVGNGYTF. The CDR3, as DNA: TGTGCCAGCAGTTTTCAGGGGGTTGGTAATGGCTACACCTTC.